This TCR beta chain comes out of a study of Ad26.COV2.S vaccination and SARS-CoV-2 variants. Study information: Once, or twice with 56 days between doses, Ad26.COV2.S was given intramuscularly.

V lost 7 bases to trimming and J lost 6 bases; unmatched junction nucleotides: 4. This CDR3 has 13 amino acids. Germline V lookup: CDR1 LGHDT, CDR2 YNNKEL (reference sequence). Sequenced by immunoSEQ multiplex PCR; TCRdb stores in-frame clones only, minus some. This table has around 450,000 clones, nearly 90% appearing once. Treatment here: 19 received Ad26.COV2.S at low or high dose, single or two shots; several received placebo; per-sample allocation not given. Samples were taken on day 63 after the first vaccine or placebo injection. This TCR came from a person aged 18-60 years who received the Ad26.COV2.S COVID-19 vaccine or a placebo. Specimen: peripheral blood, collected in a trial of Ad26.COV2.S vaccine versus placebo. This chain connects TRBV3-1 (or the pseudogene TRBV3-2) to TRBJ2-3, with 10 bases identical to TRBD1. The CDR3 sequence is CASTRQGADTQYF. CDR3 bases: TGTGCCAGCACAAGACAGGGGGCGGATACGCAGTATTTT.